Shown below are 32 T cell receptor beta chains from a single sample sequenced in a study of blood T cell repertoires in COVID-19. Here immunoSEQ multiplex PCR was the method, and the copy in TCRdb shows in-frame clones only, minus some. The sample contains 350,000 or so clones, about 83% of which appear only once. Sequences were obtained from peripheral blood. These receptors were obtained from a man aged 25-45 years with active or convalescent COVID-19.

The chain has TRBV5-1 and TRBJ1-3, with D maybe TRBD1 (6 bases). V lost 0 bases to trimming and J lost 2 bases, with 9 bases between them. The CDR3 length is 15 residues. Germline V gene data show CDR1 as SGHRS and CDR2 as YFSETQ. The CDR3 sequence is CASSLAAGAGNTIYF. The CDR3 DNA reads TGCGCCAGCAGCTTGGCCGCAGGGGCTGGAAACACCATATATTTT.

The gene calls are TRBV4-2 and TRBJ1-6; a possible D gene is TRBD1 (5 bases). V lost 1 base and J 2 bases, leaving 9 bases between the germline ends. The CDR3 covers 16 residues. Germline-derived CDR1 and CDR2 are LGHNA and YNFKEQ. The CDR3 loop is CASSQVGVPYNSPLHF. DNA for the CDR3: TGTGCCAGCAGCCAAGTAGGGGTACCCTATAATTCACCCCTCCACTTT.

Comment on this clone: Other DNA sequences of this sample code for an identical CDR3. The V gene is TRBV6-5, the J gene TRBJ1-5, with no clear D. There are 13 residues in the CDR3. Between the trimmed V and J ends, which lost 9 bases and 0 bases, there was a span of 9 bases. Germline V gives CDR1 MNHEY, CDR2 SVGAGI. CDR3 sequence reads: CASRRDSNQPQHF. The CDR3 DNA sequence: TGTGCCAGTAGACGGGATAGCAATCAGCCCCAGCATTTT.

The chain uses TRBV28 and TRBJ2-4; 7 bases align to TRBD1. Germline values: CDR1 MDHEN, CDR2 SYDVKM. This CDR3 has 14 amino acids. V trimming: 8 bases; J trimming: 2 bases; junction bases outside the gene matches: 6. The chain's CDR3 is CASGEGQTKNIQYF. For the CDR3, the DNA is TGTGCCAGCGGAGAGGGACAGACCAAAAACATTCAGTACTTC.

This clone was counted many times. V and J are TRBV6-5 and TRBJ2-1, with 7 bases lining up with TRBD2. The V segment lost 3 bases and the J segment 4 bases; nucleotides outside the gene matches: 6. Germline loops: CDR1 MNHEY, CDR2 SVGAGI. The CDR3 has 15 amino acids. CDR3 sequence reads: CASSYGTSAYNEQFF. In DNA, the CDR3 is TGTGCCAGCAGTTATGGAACTAGCGCTTACAATGAGCAGTTCTTC.

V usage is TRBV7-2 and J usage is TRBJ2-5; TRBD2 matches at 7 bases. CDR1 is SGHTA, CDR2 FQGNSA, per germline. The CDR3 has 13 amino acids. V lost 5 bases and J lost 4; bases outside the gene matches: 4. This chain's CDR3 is CASSPSGGETQYF. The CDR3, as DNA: TGTGCCAGCAGCCCTTCGGGAGGAGAGACCCAGTACTTC.

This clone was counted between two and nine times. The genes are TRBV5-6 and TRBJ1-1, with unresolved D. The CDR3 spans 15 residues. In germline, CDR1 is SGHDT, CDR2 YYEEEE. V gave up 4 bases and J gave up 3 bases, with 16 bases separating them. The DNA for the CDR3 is TGTGCCAGCAGCCCACGTCCACCCCGGTACACTGAAGCTTTCTTT. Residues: CASSPRPPRYTEAFF.

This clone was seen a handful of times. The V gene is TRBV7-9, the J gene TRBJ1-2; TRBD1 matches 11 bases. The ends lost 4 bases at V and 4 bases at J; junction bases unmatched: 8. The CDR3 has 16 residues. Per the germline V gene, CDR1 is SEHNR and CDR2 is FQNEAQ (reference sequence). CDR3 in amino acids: CASSWGGQGAGYGYTF. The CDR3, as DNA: TGTGCCAGCAGCTGGGGAGGACAGGGGGCAGGCTATGGCTACACCTTC.

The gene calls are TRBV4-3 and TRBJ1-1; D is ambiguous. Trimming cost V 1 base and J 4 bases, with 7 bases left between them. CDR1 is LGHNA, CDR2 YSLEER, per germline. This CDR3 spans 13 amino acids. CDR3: CASSQGRTTEAFF. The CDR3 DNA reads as TGCGCCAGCAGCCAAGGGAGGACCACTGAAGCTTTCTTT.

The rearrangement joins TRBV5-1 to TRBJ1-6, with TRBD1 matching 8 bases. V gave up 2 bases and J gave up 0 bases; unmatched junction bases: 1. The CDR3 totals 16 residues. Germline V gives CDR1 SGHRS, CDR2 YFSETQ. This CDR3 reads CASSLTGGSYNSPLHF. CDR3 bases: TGCGCCAGCAGCTTAACAGGGGGCTCCTATAATTCACCCCTCCACTTT. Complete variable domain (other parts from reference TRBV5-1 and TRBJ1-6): KAGVTQTPRYLIKTRGQQVTLSCSPISGHRSVSWYQQTPGQGLQFLFEYFSETQRNKGNFPGRFSGRQFSNSRSEMNVSTLELGDSALYLCASSLTGGSYNSPLHFGNGTRLTVT.

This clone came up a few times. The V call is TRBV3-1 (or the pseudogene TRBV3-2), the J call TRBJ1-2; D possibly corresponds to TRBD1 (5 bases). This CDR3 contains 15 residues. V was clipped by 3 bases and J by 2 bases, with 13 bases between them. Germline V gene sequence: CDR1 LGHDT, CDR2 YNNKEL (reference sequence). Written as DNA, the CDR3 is TGTGCCAGCAGCCACCGGACATCGACGAACTATGGCTACACCTTC. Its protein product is CASSHRTSTNYGYTF.

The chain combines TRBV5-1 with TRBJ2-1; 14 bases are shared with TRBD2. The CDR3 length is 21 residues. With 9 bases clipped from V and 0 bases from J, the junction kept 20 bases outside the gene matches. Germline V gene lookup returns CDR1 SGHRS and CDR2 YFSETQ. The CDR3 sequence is CANLDIIPGTSGGSSYNEQFF. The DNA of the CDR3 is TGCGCCAACCTTGACATAATTCCCGGGACTAGCGGGGGAAGCTCCTACAATGAGCAGTTCTTC.

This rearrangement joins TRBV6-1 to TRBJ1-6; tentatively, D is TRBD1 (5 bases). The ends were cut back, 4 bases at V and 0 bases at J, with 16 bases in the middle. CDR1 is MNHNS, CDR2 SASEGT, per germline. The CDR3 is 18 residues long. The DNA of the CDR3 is TGTGCCAGCAGTGGGGGACTACCTTTTAGCTCCTATAATTCACCCCTCCACTTT. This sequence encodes CASSGGLPFSSYNSPLHF.

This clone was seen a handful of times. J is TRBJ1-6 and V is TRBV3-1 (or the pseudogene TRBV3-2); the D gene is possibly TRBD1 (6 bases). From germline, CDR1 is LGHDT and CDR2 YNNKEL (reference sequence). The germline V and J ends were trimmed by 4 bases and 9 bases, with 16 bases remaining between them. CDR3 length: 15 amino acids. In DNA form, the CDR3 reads TGTGCCAGCAGCCCTTTAACAGGGAATGGTTCACCCCTCCACTTT. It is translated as CASSPLTGNGSPLHF.

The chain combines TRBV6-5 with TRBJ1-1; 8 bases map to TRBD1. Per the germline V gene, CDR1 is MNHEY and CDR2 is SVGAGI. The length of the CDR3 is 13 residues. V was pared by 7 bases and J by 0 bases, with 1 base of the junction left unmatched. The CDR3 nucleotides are TGTGCCAGCACCAGGGGGCTGAACACTGAAGCTTTCTTT. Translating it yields CASTRGLNTEAFF.

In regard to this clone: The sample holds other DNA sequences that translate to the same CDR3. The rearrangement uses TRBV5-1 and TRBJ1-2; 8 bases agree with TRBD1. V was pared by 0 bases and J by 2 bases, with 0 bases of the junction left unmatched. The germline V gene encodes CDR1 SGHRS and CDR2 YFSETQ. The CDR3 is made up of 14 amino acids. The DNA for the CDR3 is TGCGCCAGCAGCTTGGGGACAGGGAACTATGGCTACACCTTC. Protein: CASSLGTGNYGYTF.

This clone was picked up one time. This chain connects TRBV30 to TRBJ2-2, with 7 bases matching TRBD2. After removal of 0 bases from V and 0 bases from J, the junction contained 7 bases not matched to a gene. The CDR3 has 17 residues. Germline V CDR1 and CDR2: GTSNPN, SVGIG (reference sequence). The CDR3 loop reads CAWSVSRSGTNTGELFF. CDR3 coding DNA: TGTGCCTGGAGTGTAAGTCGAAGCGGGACGAACACCGGGGAGCTGTTTTTT.

The CDR3 bases are TGTGCCAGCAGCACCACCGGGACAGGGGGAGGCATTCAGTACTTC. Its protein product is CASSTTGTGGGIQYF. The rearrangement uses TRBV7-2 and TRBJ2-4; 11 bases map to TRBD1. V shed 5 bases and J 9 bases; nucleotides not matched to a gene: 9. This CDR3 spans 15 amino acids. Germline V gene lookup returns CDR1 SGHTA and CDR2 FQGNSA.

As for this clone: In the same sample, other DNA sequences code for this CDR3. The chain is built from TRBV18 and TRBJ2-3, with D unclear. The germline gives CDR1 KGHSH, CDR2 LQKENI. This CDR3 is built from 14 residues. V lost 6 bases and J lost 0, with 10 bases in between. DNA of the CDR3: TGTGCCAGCTCCCCCCTAGGTAGCACAGATACGCAGTATTTT. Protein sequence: CASSPLGSTDTQYF.

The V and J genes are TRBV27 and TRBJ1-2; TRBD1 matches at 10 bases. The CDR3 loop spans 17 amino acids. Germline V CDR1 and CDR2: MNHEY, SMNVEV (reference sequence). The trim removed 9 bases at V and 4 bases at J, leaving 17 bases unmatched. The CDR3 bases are TGTGCCAGGGAAGGACAGGGGGAGATCCCACCCCGCTATGGCTACACCTTC. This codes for CAREGQGEIPPRYGYTF.

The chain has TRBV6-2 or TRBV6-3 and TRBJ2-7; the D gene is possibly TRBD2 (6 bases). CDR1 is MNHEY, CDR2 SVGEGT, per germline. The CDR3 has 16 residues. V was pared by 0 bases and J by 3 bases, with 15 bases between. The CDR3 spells CASSYSRGRRVYEQYF. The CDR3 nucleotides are TGTGCCAGCAGTTACTCGCGGGGTCGGAGGGTCTACGAGCAGTACTTC.

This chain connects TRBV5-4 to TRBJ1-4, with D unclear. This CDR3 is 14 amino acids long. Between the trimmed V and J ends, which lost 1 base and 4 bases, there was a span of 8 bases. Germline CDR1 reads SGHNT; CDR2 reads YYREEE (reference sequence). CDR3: CASSLSRNNEKLFF. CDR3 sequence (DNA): TGTGCCAGCAGCTTGTCCAGAAATAATGAAAAACTGTTTTTT.

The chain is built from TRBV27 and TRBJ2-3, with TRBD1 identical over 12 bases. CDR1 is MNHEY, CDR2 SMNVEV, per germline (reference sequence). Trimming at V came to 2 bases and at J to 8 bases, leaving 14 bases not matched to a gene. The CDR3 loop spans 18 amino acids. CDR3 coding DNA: TGTGCCAGCAGTTTACCCAATTACCGGGACAGGGGGCTTGGTACGCAGTATTTT. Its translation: CASSLPNYRDRGLGTQYF.

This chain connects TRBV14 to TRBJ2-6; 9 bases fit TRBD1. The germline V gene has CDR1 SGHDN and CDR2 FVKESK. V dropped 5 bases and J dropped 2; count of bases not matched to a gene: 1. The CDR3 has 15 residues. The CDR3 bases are TGTGCCAGCAGCAGACAGGGGGCTGGGGCCAACGTCCTGACTTTC. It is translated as CASSRQGAGANVLTF.

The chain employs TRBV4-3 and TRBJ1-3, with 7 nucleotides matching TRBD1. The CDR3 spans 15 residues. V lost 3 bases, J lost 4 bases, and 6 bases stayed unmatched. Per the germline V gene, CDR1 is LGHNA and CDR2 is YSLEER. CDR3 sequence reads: CASSHLPGQGNTIYF. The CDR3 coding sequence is TGCGCCAGCAGCCATCTTCCGGGACAGGGAAACACCATATATTTT.

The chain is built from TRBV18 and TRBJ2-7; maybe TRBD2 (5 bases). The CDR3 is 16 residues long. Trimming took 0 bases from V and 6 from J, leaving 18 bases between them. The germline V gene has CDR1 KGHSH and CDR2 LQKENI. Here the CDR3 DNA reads TGTGCCAGCTCACCACCGGGGATAGGCGGGTTTGGCGAGCAGTACTTC. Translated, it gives CASSPPGIGGFGEQYF.

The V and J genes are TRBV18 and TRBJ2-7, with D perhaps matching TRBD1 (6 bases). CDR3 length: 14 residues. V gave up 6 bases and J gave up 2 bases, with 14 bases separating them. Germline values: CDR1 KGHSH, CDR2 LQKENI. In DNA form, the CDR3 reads TGTGCCAGCTCCCTAGAGGGGGAGCCCTACGAGCAGTACTTC. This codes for CASSLEGEPYEQYF.

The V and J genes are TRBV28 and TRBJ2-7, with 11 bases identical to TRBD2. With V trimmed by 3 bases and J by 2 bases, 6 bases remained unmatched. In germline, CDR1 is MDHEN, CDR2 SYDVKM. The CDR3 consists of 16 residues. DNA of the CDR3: TGTGCCAGCAGTTTCGAGACTAGCGGGGTTACCTACGAGCAGTACTTC. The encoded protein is CASSFETSGVTYEQYF. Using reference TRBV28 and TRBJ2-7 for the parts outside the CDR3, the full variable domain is DVKVTQSSRYLVKRTGEKVFLECVQDMDHENMFWYRQDPGLGLRLIYFSYDVKMKEKGDIPEGYSVSREKKERFSLILESASTNQTSMYLCASSFETSGVTYEQYFGPGTRLTVT.

CDR3 region: CASSLFSGRDNEQFF. CDR3 sequence (DNA): TGCGCCAGCAGCTTGTTTAGCGGGCGGGACAATGAGCAGTTCTTC. The V and J genes are TRBV5-1 and TRBJ2-1, with TRBD2 identical over 7 bases. After removal of 1 base from V and 5 bases from J, the junction contained 6 bases not matched to a gene. The CDR3 length is 15 residues. Germline CDR1 SGHRS, CDR2 YFSETQ.

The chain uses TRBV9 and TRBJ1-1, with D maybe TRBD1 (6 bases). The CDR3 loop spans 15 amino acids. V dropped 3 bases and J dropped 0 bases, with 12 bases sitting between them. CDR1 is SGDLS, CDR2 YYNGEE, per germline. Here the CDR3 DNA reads TGTGCCAGCAGCGCACGGACAGTCCTGAACACTGAAGCTTTCTTT. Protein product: CASSARTVLNTEAFF.

CDR3 DNA sequence: TGTGCCAGCAGCTATCTCCCCCAGGGGCCCCTTACAACTTCCACTGAAGCTTTCTTT. It codes for CASSYLPQGPLTTSTEAFF. The chain links TRBV7-3 to TRBJ1-1; tentatively, D is TRBD1 (6 bases). The length of the CDR3 is 19 residues. Trimming removed 4 bases from V and 4 bases from J, with 28 bases in between. The germline V gene encodes CDR1 SGHTA and CDR2 FQGTGA.

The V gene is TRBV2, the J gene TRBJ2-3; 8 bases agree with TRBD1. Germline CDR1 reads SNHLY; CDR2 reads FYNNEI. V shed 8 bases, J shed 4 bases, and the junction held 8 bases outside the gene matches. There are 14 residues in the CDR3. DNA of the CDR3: TGTGCCAGCCTCAGGGGGCCCTTTGCAGATACGCAGTATTTT. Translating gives CASLRGPFADTQYF.